A selection of T cell receptor beta chains follows, all from one sample in a study of neurological immune-mediated disorders. TCRdb processed the 5' RACE reads anew with MiXCR; each CDR3 protein has one entry. The sample lists roughly 30,000 distinct CDR3 sequences, approximately 5% occurring once. Sequences were obtained from CD4+ T cells from blood. The receptors stem from a woman in her fifties or sixties in good health. Both conserved end residues are part of each CDR3. D genes are given only for firm matches. Not all rows give a size; the values are once, few, many and, for expanded clones, a class.

clone size: many; D gene: -; V gene: TRBV7-6; J gene: TRBJ1-5; CDR3 protein: CASSLNERYEIAPQHF; CDR3 DNA: TGTGCCAGCAGCTTAAATGAACGATATGAGATAGCGCCCCAGCATTTT
clone size: many; D gene: -; V gene: TRBV7-9; J gene: TRBJ1-4; CDR3 protein: CASSPGAREKLFF; CDR3 DNA: TGTGCCAGCAGCCCTGGGGCTCGCGAAAAACTGTTTTTT
clone size: many; D gene: -; V gene: TRBV2; J gene: TRBJ2-2; CDR3 protein: CASSETGANTGELFF; CDR3 DNA: TGTGCCAGCAGTGAGACGGGAGCGAACACCGGGGAGCTGTTTTTT
clone size: many; D gene: -; V gene: TRBV20-1; J gene: TRBJ2-3; CDR3 protein: CSASRIFPDTQYF; CDR3 DNA: TGCAGTGCTTCCCGAATTTTCCCTGATACGCAGTATTTT
clone size: few; D gene: -; V gene: TRBV19; J gene: TRBJ2-4; CDR3 protein: CASGEGGFVKNIQYF; CDR3 DNA: TGTGCCAGTGGAGAAGGGGGATTCGTCAAAAACATTCAGTACTTC
clone size: many; D gene: -; V gene: TRBV12-3/TRBV12-4; J gene: TRBJ1-1; CDR3 protein: CASSLGVPNTEAFF; CDR3 DNA: TGTGCCAGCAGTTTAGGTGTTCCCAACACTGAAGCTTTCTTT
clone size: many; D gene: -; V gene: TRBV5-1; J gene: TRBJ2-3; CDR3 protein: CASSLQAGASTDTQYF; CDR3 DNA: TGCGCCAGCAGCTTGCAGGCGGGGGCTAGCACAGATACGCAGTATTTT
clone size: many; D gene: -; V gene: TRBV29-1; J gene: TRBJ2-5; CDR3 protein: CSVEGRGQETQYF; CDR3 DNA: TGCAGCGTTGAAGGGAGGGGGCAAGAGACCCAGTACTTC
clone size: many; D gene: -; V gene: TRBV4-3; J gene: TRBJ2-1; CDR3 protein: CASSQELGNNEQFF; CDR3 DNA: TGCGCCAGCAGCCAAGAATTGGGGAACAATGAGCAGTTCTTC
clone size: many; D gene: TRBD1; V gene: TRBV19; J gene: TRBJ2-7; CDR3 protein: CASSINNRGDEQYF; CDR3 DNA: TGTGCCAGTAGTATAAATAACAGGGGTGACGAGCAGTACTTC
clone size: many; D gene: -; V gene: TRBV20-1; J gene: TRBJ2-7; CDR3 protein: CSAPGSDGSYEQYF; CDR3 DNA: TGCAGTGCTCCCGGGAGCGACGGGTCCTACGAGCAGTACTTC
clone size: -; D gene: TRBD2; V gene: TRBV5-6; J gene: TRBJ2-2; CDR3 protein: CASSPRLAGPYGELFF; CDR3 DNA: TGTGCCAGCAGCCCTCGACTAGCGGGCCCCTACGGGGAGCTGTTTTTT
clone size: -; D gene: TRBD1; V gene: TRBV5-4; J gene: TRBJ2-7; CDR3 protein: CASSSPGQGAYEQYF; CDR3 DNA: TGTGCCAGCAGCAGCCCGGGACAGGGGGCTTACGAGCAGTACTTC
clone size: many; D gene: TRBD2; V gene: TRBV7-2; J gene: TRBJ2-7; CDR3 protein: CASSLSGGYEQYF; CDR3 DNA: TGTGCCAGCAGCCTTAGCGGGGGCTACGAGCAGTACTTC
clone size: many; D gene: TRBD2; V gene: TRBV9; J gene: TRBJ2-2; CDR3 protein: CASSHLAVNTGELFF; CDR3 DNA: TGTGCCAGCAGCCACCTAGCGGTGAACACCGGGGAGCTGTTTTTT
clone size: many; D gene: -; V gene: TRBV20-1; J gene: TRBJ1-3; CDR3 protein: CSASAGGLRNTIYF; CDR3 DNA: TGCAGTGCTAGTGCTGGGGGCCTCCGAAACACCATATATTTT
clone size: many; D gene: TRBD1; V gene: TRBV14; J gene: TRBJ1-4; CDR3 protein: CASRKGGDEKLFF; CDR3 DNA: TGTGCCAGCAGAAAAGGGGGCGACGAAAAACTGTTTTTT
clone size: many; D gene: TRBD1; V gene: TRBV4-1; J gene: TRBJ2-7; CDR3 protein: CASSWQTGTGADEQYF; CDR3 DNA: TGCGCCAGCAGCTGGCAGACCGGGACAGGGGCGGACGAGCAGTACTTC
clone size: many; D gene: -; V gene: TRBV5-6; J gene: TRBJ1-1; CDR3 protein: CASSLGWGGSEAFF; CDR3 DNA: TGTGCCAGCAGCTTGGGGTGGGGGGGTTCTGAAGCTTTCTTT
clone size: many; D gene: TRBD1; V gene: TRBV7-9; J gene: TRBJ1-2; CDR3 protein: CASSQTDRTRDYGYTF; CDR3 DNA: TGTGCCAGCAGCCAGACGGACAGGACTCGTGACTATGGCTACACCTTC
clone size: many; D gene: TRBD1; V gene: TRBV29-1; J gene: TRBJ1-3; CDR3 protein: CSALDRGSGNTIYF; CDR3 DNA: TGCAGCGCCTTGGACAGGGGGTCAGGAAACACCATATATTTT
clone size: many; D gene: -; V gene: TRBV28; J gene: TRBJ1-2; CDR3 protein: CASSDNSAGFFGYTF; CDR3 DNA: TGTGCCAGCAGTGACAACTCCGCAGGTTTCTTTGGCTACACCTTC
clone size: many; D gene: TRBD2; V gene: TRBV20-1; J gene: TRBJ2-4; CDR3 protein: CSAKNPGTSGNLAKNIQYF; CDR3 DNA: TGCAGTGCTAAAAACCCCGGGACTAGCGGGAACTTAGCCAAAAACATTCAGTACTTC
clone size: many; D gene: -; V gene: TRBV13; J gene: TRBJ1-1; CDR3 protein: CASSSPLRGNTEAFF; CDR3 DNA: TGTGCCAGCAGCTCTCCCCTGAGGGGAAACACTGAAGCTTTCTTT
clone size: many; D gene: TRBD2; V gene: TRBV28; J gene: TRBJ2-3; CDR3 protein: CASTSIAGGITDTQYF; CDR3 DNA: TGTGCCAGCACGAGTATAGCGGGAGGGATCACAGATACGCAGTATTTT
clone size: many; D gene: TRBD1; V gene: TRBV5-1; J gene: TRBJ2-7; CDR3 protein: CASSETGGSYEQYF; CDR3 DNA: TGCGCCAGCAGCGAAACAGGGGGCTCCTACGAGCAGTACTTC
clone size: -; D gene: TRBD1; V gene: TRBV5-5; J gene: TRBJ1-1; CDR3 protein: CASSLGAGTANNETFF; CDR3 DNA: TGTGCCAGCAGCTTGGGGGCCGGGACAGCGAACAATGAAACTTTCTTT
clone size: medium-sized; D gene: TRBD1; V gene: TRBV29-1; J gene: TRBJ2-2; CDR3 protein: CSFRTGGTGELFF; CDR3 DNA: TGCAGCTTCCGGACAGGCGGAACCGGGGAGCTGTTTTTT